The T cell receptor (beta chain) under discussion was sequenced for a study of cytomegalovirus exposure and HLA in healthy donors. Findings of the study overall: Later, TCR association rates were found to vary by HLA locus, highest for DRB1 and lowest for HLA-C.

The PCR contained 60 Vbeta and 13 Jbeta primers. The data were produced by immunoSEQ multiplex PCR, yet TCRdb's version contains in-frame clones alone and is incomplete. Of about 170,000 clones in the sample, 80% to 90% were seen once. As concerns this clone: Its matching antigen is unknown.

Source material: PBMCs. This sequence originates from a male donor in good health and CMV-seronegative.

The CDR3 protein is CASSLGQGGYEQYF. The CDR3 DNA reads TGTGCCAGCAGCTTGGGACAGGGGGGGTACGAGCAGTACTTC. The genes are TRBV5-6 and TRBJ2-5; 9 bases are shared with TRBD1. Gene TRBJ2-7 matches the end of the DNA better, so the J call may be wrong. The CDR3 is made up of 14 amino acids. Germline V gene lookup returns CDR1 SGHDT and CDR2 YYEEEE.